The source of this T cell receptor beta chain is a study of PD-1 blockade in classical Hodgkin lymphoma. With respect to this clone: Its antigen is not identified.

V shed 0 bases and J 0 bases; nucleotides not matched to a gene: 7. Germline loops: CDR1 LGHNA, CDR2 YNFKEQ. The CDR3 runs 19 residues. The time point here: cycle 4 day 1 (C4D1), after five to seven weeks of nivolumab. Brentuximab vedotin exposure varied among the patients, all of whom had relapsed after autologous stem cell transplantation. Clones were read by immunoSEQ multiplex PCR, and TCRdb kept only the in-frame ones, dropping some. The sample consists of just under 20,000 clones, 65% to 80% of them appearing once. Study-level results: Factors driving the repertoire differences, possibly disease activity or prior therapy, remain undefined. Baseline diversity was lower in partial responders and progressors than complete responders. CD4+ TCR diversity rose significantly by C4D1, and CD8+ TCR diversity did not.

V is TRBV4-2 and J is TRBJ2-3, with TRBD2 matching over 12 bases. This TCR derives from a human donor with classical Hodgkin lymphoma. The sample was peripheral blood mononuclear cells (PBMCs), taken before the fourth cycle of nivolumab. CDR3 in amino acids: CASSQDGLAGPISTDTQYF. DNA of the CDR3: TGTGCCAGCAGCCAAGACGGACTAGCGGGACCGATTAGCACAGATACGCAGTATTTT.